The sequence of this TCR beta chain was determined in a study of T cells in Graves' hyperthyroidism and ophthalmopathy. Findings of the study overall: Blood also contained most expanded thyroid clonotypes above 0.001.

The V segment lost 4 bases and the J segment 7 bases; nucleotides outside the gene matches: 4. The CDR3 runs 13 residues. Germline V CDR1 and CDR2: SGHAT, FQNNGV. RNA transcripts gave rise to amplified TCR beta CDR3 regions. First-round RT-PCR with HTBI primers amplified the TCR CDR3 region. TCRdb passed the multiplex PCR reads through MiXCR, listing each CDR3 protein once. The table shows some 340,000 distinct CDR3 sequences, with roughly 15% occurring only once. This clonotype was observed at least ten times. Its antigen is currently unknown. The material sequenced was blood. The TCR was taken from a woman aged 35 to 49 with Graves' ophthalmopathy. The chain is built from TRBV11-2 and TRBJ2-1; the match to TRBD1 covers 7 bases. Written as DNA, the CDR3 is TGTGCCAGCAGCTCCGAACAGGGGAATGAGCAGTTCTTC. Translation: CASSSEQGNEQFF. Full variable domain (outside the CDR3, taken from reference TRBV11-2 and TRBJ2-1): EAGVAQSPRYKIIEKRQSVAFWCNPISGHATLYWYQQILGQGPKLLIQFQNNGVVDDSQLPKDRFSAERLKGVDSTLKIQPAKLEDSAVYLCASSSEQGNEQFFGPGTRLTVL.